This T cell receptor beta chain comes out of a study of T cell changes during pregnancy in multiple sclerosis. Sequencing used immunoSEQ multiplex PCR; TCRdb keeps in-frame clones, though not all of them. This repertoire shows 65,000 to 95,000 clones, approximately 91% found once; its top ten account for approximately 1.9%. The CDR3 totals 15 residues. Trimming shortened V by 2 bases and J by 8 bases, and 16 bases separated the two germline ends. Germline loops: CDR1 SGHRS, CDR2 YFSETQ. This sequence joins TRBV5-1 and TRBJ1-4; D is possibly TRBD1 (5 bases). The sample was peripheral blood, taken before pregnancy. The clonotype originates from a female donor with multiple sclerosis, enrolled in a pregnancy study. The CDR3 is CASSFRGQAGEKLFF. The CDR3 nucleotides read TGCGCCAGCAGCTTCCGAGGTCAGGCAGGGGAAAAACTGTTTTTT.